This TCR beta chain was recovered during a study of control samples from healthy donors and cancer patients. The CDR3 length is 15 residues. Deletions cut 0 bases from V and 6 bases from J, with 14 bases between. Germline V gives CDR1 SGHTA, CDR2 FQGNSA. The protocol was immunoSEQ multiplex PCR, while the TCRdb copy is restricted to in-frame clones and leaves out a portion. The table includes over 100,000 clones, over 75% detected once. The sequencing sample was made of blood. The chain links TRBV7-2 to TRBJ1-1, with D maybe TRBD1 (6 bases). This receptor was taken from a middle-aged man in good health. The CDR3 bases are TGTGCCAGCAGCTTAGCGGCTTGGGGGGCGGCTGAAGCTTTCTTT. This sequence encodes CASSLAAWGAAEAFF.